These 9 T cell receptor beta chains came from one sample sequenced in a study of T cells in Graves' hyperthyroidism and ophthalmopathy. TCR beta CDR3 region amplification was performed from RNA transcripts. During a first-round RT-PCR of the TCR CDR3, the HTBI primer set was used. From the multiplex PCR reads, TCRdb called clonotypes with MiXCR, one entry per CDR3 protein. The table records 400,000 to 550,000 distinct CDR3 sequences, around 22% of them present only once. The source material was blood. The receptors shown here come from a woman in her thirties with Graves' ophthalmopathy.

Many counts were recorded for this clonotype. The V call is TRBV6-1, the J call TRBJ2-2; possible D gene TRBD1, 6 bases. The V and J ends lost 6 bases and 0 bases respectively, with 8 bases between them. Germline V gene data show CDR1 as MNHNS and CDR2 as SASEGT. This CDR3 is 14 amino acids long. The CDR3 sequence: CASRDSANTGELFF. The CDR3 DNA follows: TGTGCCAGCAGGGACAGCGCGAACACCGGGGAGCTGTTTTTT.

CDR3 region: CASSLTPTRSEQYF. CDR3 DNA sequence: TGTGCCAGCAGCTTAACCCCCACAAGGAGCGAGCAGTACTTC. The V call is TRBV7-8, the J call TRBJ2-7; D gene uncertain. CDR1 and CDR2 from the germline V gene are SGHVS and FQNEAQ. The length of the CDR3 is 14 residues. The ends were cut back, 2 bases at V and 6 bases at J, with 14 bases in the middle.

Turning to this clonotype: A much larger clone differs from this one at a single base, so this may be a read error. The CDR3 end shows no conserved phenylalanine or tryptophan, and so a read error is likely. The rearrangement uses TRBV7-9 and TRBJ2-2; the D is unclear. CDR1 and CDR2 from the germline V gene are SEHNR and FQNEAQ (reference sequence). The CDR3 has 14 amino acids. V gave up 1 base and J gave up 3 bases, with 6 bases separating them. The CDR3 bases are TGTGCCAGCAGCTTAGTCAGCTACACCGGGGAGCTGTTTTAT. This encodes CASSLVSYTGELFY.

This clonotype has just a few counts. This sequence joins TRBV12-3 or TRBV12-4 and TRBJ2-7; no clear D gene. Between the trimmed V and J ends, which lost 6 bases and 5 bases, there was a span of 11 bases. This CDR3 comprises 12 residues. The chain's CDR3 is CASSLAIHEQYF. The CDR3, as DNA: TGTGCCAGCAGCCTTGCAATCCACGAGCAGTACTTC.

This clonotype was counted only a few times. The rearrangement uses TRBV30 and TRBJ1-3; a weak D match, TRBD1 (5 bases). CDR3 length: 16 amino acids. V shed 1 base and J shed 1 base, with 14 bases lying between them. Germline V CDR1 and CDR2: GTSNPN, SVGIG (reference sequence). The CDR3 reads CAWSGRSGASGNTIYF. CDR3 nucleotide sequence: TGTGCCTGGAGTGGACGATCCGGGGCGTCTGGAAACACCATATATTTT.

This clonotype was counted ten times or more. The rearrangement joins TRBV11-1 to TRBJ1-2; 9 bases map to TRBD1. The germline gives CDR1 SGHAT, CDR2 FQDESV (reference sequence). CDR3 length: 16 amino acids. The V gene end was trimmed by 4 bases and the J gene end by 5 bases; junction bases not matched to a gene: 11. This chain's CDR3 is CASSWDLDRGPYGYTF. DNA for the CDR3: TGTGCCAGCAGCTGGGACTTGGACAGGGGCCCTTATGGCTACACCTTC. Full variable domain (remainder filled in from reference TRBV11-1 and TRBJ1-2): EAEVAQSPRYKITEKSQAVAFWCDPISGHATLYWYRQILGQGPELLVQFQDESVVDDSQLPKDRFSAERLKGVDSTLKIQPAELGDSAMYLCASSWDLDRGPYGYTFGSGTRLTVV.

This clonotype has at least ten counts. This chain links TRBV30 with TRBJ1-1; no clear D. This CDR3 contains 15 residues. Trimming removed 0 bases at V and 0 bases at J, with 11 bases between. The germline CDR1 and CDR2 sequences are GTSNPN and SVGIG (reference sequence). DNA of the CDR3: TGTGCCTGGAGTGTGTGGGGTCCCATGAACACTGAAGCTTTCTTT. Protein: CAWSVWGPMNTEAFF.

This clonotype was seen more than once but under ten times. The chain carries TRBV11-2 and TRBJ2-7, with D unresolved. Trimming pared 0 bases from V and 2 bases from J, leaving 11 bases between. CDR1 and CDR2 (germline): SGHAT, FQNNGV. There are 15 residues in the CDR3. This CDR3 is CASSLDDGPPYEQYF. The CDR3 region has the DNA TGTGCCAGCAGCTTAGATGACGGCCCGCCCTACGAGCAGTACTTC.

This clonotype was seen repeatedly, ten times or more. J is TRBJ2-2 and V is TRBV12-3 or TRBV12-4; D gene uncertain. The CDR3 contains 13 residues. V was cut by 1 base and J by 4 bases, with 4 bases left in between. Here the CDR3 reads CASSLGRTGELFF. The CDR3 coding sequence is TGTGCCAGCAGTTTAGGGCGCACCGGGGAGCTGTTTTTT.